Each of the 23 T cell receptor beta chains below was sequenced from the same sample in a study of vaccination effects on CD4 cells after COVID-19. These TCRs are of unknown antigen specificity. Sequencing in the ViraFEST assay came after antigen-specific CD4+ T cells had been expanded with viral peptide pools, which were used to stimulate PBMC. Isolation of CD4+ T cells took place after ten to eleven days of culture. Assay: immunoSEQ multiplex PCR; the TCRdb copy retains only in-frame clones and omits some. Here the sample spans approximately 54,000 clones, approximately 79% being singletons. This sample comprised CD4+ T cells from PBMCs cultured with HCoV-229E spike peptides, obtained before COVID-19 vaccination. All receptors come from a human donor who received a COVID-19 vaccine.

This clone turned up a few times. In DNA form, the CDR3 reads TGTGCCAGCTCACCCGGGACAGCTAATCAGCCCCAGCATTTT. It yields the protein CASSPGTANQPQHF. The chain joins TRBV18 to TRBJ1-5; 7 nucleotides match TRBD1. The germline CDR1 and CDR2 sequences are KGHSH and LQKENI. Trimming at V came to 3 bases and at J to 4 bases, leaving 3 bases not matched to a gene. The CDR3 runs 14 residues. Using reference TRBV18 and TRBJ1-5 for the parts outside the CDR3, the full variable domain is NAGVMQNPRHLVRRRGQEARLRCSPMKGHSHVYWYRQLPEEGLKFMVYLQKENIIDESGMPKERFSAEFPKEGPSILRIQQVVRGDSAAYFCASSPGTANQPQHFGDGTRLSIL.

The V call is TRBV4-1, the J call TRBJ1-1; TRBD1 might be the D (5 bases). The germline V and J ends were trimmed by 6 bases and 0 bases, with 14 bases remaining between them. The CDR3 contains 15 residues. Germline values: CDR1 MGHRA, CDR2 YSYEKL. The CDR3 coding sequence is TGCGCCAGCAGGGTCAGGGACTTCATGAACACTGAAGCTTTCTTT. As protein: CASRVRDFMNTEAFF.

The V call is TRBV10-1, the J call TRBJ1-4, with D hard to call. CDR3 length equals 14 residues. The V gene lost 4 bases and the J gene lost 0 bases, with 6 bases spanning the gap. Germline loops: CDR1 WNHNN, CDR2 SYGVQD (reference sequence). DNA of the CDR3: TGCGCCAGCAGTGGCGGTGCAACTAATGAAAAACTGTTTTTT. It encodes CASSGGATNEKLFF.

V usage is TRBV9 and J usage is TRBJ1-1; TRBD1 matches at 9 bases. After removal of 3 bases from V and 5 bases from J, the junction contained 8 bases not matched to a gene. The length of the CDR3 is 15 residues. Germline CDR1 is SGDLS and CDR2 is YYNGEE. The CDR3 loop is CASSARPTGGTEAFF. DNA for the CDR3: TGTGCCAGCAGCGCCCGACCGACAGGGGGGACTGAAGCTTTCTTT.

The gene calls are TRBV5-4 and TRBJ2-5; D is uncertain. The CDR3 sequence is 12 residues long. From germline, CDR1 is SGHNT and CDR2 YYREEE (reference sequence). Trimming pared 2 bases from V and 5 bases from J, leaving 7 bases between. The CDR3 DNA follows: TGTGCCAGCAGCTTCCTCGGGGAGACCCAGTACTTC. Its translation is CASSFLGETQYF.

The V and J genes are TRBV24-1 and TRBJ2-5, with 13 nucleotides matching TRBD2. Germline CDR1 reads KGHDR; CDR2 reads SFDVKD. V lost 2 bases to trimming and J lost 6 bases; unmatched junction nucleotides: 5. The CDR3 spans 16 residues. The CDR3 region has the DNA TGTGCCACCAGTGATTCTACTAGCGGGGGGGCTAAGACCCAGTACTTC. Translated, it gives CATSDSTSGGAKTQYF.

V and J are TRBV12-3 or TRBV12-4 and TRBJ2-7; 11 bases fit TRBD2. CDR3 length equals 13 residues. With V trimmed by 8 bases and J by 2 bases, 2 bases remained unmatched. The CDR3 nucleotides read TGTGCCAGCCGACTAGCGGGAACCTACGAGCAGTACGTC. This gives the protein CASRLAGTYEQYV.

CDR3 in DNA: TGCGCCAGCAGCTTAAGGACCGAGGACTATGGCTACACCTTC. As protein: CASSLRTEDYGYTF. The chain joins TRBV5-1 to TRBJ1-2; D not certain. Trimming left V 2 bases short and J 3 bases short, with 11 bases between. The germline gives CDR1 SGHRS, CDR2 YFSETQ. This CDR3 is 14 amino acids long.

The rearrangement uses TRBV24-1 and TRBJ2-7, with unresolved D. The CDR3 is 13 amino acids. Per germline, CDR1 KGHDR and CDR2 SFDVKD. Trimming took 5 bases from V and 4 from J, leaving 11 bases between them. The CDR3, as DNA: TGTGCCACCAGTGTCGGAAGCCTATACGAGCAGTACGTC. Protein sequence: CATSVGSLYEQYV.

This rearrangement joins TRBV18 to TRBJ2-2; 10 nucleotides match TRBD1. The CDR3 is 15 amino acids. Germline V gene lookup returns CDR1 KGHSH and CDR2 LQKENI. V shed 3 bases and J 5 bases; nucleotides not matched to a gene: 3. The DNA for the CDR3 is TGTGCCAGCTCACCGCGGACAGGGGGGACCGGGGAGCTGTTTTTT. Protein product: CASSPRTGGTGELFF.

The chain has TRBV12-5 and TRBJ2-3; D is uncertain. The ends were cut back, 0 bases at V and 2 bases at J, with 12 bases in the middle. CDR1 is LGHNT, CDR2 FRNRAP, per germline. CDR3 length: 16 residues. The DNA for the CDR3 is TGTGCTAGTGGTTTGGTACGGGCAGAGCTCACAGATACGCAGTATTTT. Its translation: CASGLVRAELTDTQYF. Variable domain in full (rest from reference TRBV12-5 and TRBJ2-3): DARVTQTPRHKVTEMGQEVTMRCQPILGHNTVFWYRQTMMQGLELLAYFRNRAPLDDSGMPKDRFSAEMPDATLATLKIQPSEPRDSAVYFCASGLVRAELTDTQYFGPGTRLTVL.

V gene TRBV9 combines with J gene TRBJ1-6; tentatively, D is TRBD1 (6 bases). V lost 4 bases, J lost 0 bases, and 14 bases lay in between. The germline V gene has CDR1 SGDLS and CDR2 YYNGEE. This CDR3 region has 17 residues. The CDR3 DNA follows: TGTGCCAGCAGCCTAGGGGGGCTGAGCTCCTATAATTCACCCCTCCACTTT. It encodes CASSLGGLSSYNSPLHF.

The V call is TRBV4-1, the J call TRBJ1-4; 9 bases are shared with TRBD1. The CDR3 covers 14 residues. CDR1 and CDR2 (germline): MGHRA, YSYEKL. The trim removed 8 bases at V and 3 bases at J, leaving 4 bases unmatched. The CDR3 bases are TGCGCCAGCGGAACAGGGGGCCCTAATGAAAAACTGTTTTTT. It encodes CASGTGGPNEKLFF.

CDR3 nucleotides: TGTGCCAGCAGGGTCCTTACGTCCTACAATGAGCAGTTCTTC. Translated: CASRVLTSYNEQFF. The chain couples TRBV6-5 to TRBJ2-1, with unresolved D. Trimming pared 6 bases from V and 1 base from J, leaving 10 bases between. CDR1 MNHEY and CDR2 SVGAGI come from the germline V gene. The CDR3 length is 14 residues.

The V and J genes are TRBV18 and TRBJ1-6; no clear D. V was pared by 5 bases and J by 10 bases, with 9 bases between. The CDR3 runs to 12 residues. Germline values: CDR1 KGHSH, CDR2 LQKENI. DNA for the CDR3: TGTGCCAGCTCAACCGCGGGGTCACCCCTCCACTTT. It encodes CASSTAGSPLHF.

The rearrangement joins TRBV10-3 to TRBJ2-3; 11 positions agree with TRBD2. The CDR3 is made up of 17 amino acids. V lost 2 bases and J lost 0; bases outside the gene matches: 4. CDR1 and CDR2 from the germline V gene are ENHRY and SYGVKD. CDR3 sequence: CAISELPSGGSTDTQYF. For the CDR3, the DNA is TGTGCCATCAGTGAGCTCCCTAGCGGGGGGAGCACAGATACGCAGTATTTT.

This chain connects TRBV5-1 to TRBJ1-2, with D maybe TRBD1 (6 bases). V lost 4 bases and J lost 4, with 11 bases in between. CDR1 SGHRS and CDR2 YFSETQ come from the germline V gene. The CDR3 sequence is 13 residues long. CDR3 coding DNA: TGCGCCAGCAGCCCGGGACAAACCTATGGCTACACCTTC. It translates to CASSPGQTYGYTF.

The rearrangement joins TRBV3-1 (or the pseudogene TRBV3-2) to TRBJ2-3; the match to TRBD1 covers 8 bases. Unmatched junction bases numbered 4, after V lost 2 bases and J lost 3 bases. The CDR3 is 15 residues long. Germline CDR1 is LGHDT and CDR2 is YNNKEL (reference sequence). This CDR3 reads CASSQSRQGTDTQYF. The CDR3, as DNA: TGTGCCAGCAGCCAATCTCGACAGGGGACAGATACGCAGTATTTT.

The chain is built from TRBV7-9 and TRBJ2-1, with D perhaps TRBD2 (5 bases). Germline assignment: CDR1 SEHNR and CDR2 FQNEAQ (reference sequence). The CDR3 has 14 amino acids. V was cut by 1 base and J by 6 bases, with 10 bases left in between. CDR3 amino acids: CASSLVTSSNEQFF. As DNA, the CDR3 is TGTGCCAGCAGCTTAGTTACTAGTTCCAATGAGCAGTTCTTC.

The table lists this clone with a few counts. The chain carries TRBV24-1 and TRBJ1-4; 9 nucleotides align to TRBD1. The CDR3 runs to 17 residues. With V trimmed by 4 bases and J by 0 bases, 5 bases remained unmatched. The germline CDR1 and CDR2 sequences are KGHDR and SFDVKD. In DNA form, the CDR3 reads TGTGCCACCAGTGACCGCGGACAGGGGACAACTAATGAAAAACTGTTTTTT. Its translation is CATSDRGQGTTNEKLFF.

The genes are TRBV18 and TRBJ2-1; TRBD1 matches 9 bases. The CDR3 contains 16 residues. CDR1 KGHSH and CDR2 LQKENI come from the germline V gene. The trim removed 1 base at V and 7 bases at J, leaving 8 bases unmatched. CDR3 region: CASSPLPGQGWNEQFF. CDR3 nucleotides: TGTGCCAGCTCACCACTTCCGGGACAGGGTTGGAATGAGCAGTTCTTC.

The chain is built from TRBV12-5 and TRBJ1-1, with D maybe TRBD1 (6 bases). The CDR3 sequence is 14 residues long. CDR1 is LGHNT, CDR2 FRNRAP, per germline. Trimming pared 7 bases from V and 2 bases from J, leaving 14 bases between. The CDR3 is CASATGRGNTEAFF. CDR3 coding DNA: TGTGCTAGTGCCACAGGGAGAGGTAACACTGAAGCTTTCTTT.

The chain joins TRBV19 to TRBJ2-1; 7 nucleotides line up with TRBD1. Germline assignment: CDR1 LNHDA and CDR2 SQIVND (reference sequence). V trimming: 1 base; J trimming: 9 bases; junction bases outside the gene matches: 9. CDR3 length: 15 amino acids. The DNA for the CDR3 is TGTGCCAGTAGTATAGGACAGGGATCTGATACTGAGCAGTTCTTC. Translating gives CASSIGQGSDTEQFF.